This T cell receptor (beta chain) derives from a study of spatial heterogeneity in lung cancer. The overall study: Unique TCR and UMI combinations averaged more than ten appearances each in raw reads.

The germline gives CDR1 LGHDT, CDR2 YNNKEL (reference sequence). The CDR3 has 16 residues. The V and J ends lost 6 bases and 1 base respectively, with 18 bases between them. General study results and limits: Detection of ubiquitous tumor TCRs in blood was higher at resection than follow-up.

Time point in this sample: blood at routine non-recurrence follow-up after resection. No cell sorting; template was whole RNA from tumor, lung tissue or PBMC. This clonotype was counted only a few times. What it binds is not known. TCRdb re-derived calls from the 5' RACE reads in MiXCR, one entry per CDR3 protein. Altogether 110,000 or so distinct CDR3 sequences are present, approximately 10% being singletons, with the ten largest covering approximately 24%. This chain links TRBV3-1 with TRBJ1-1, with D unclear. The material sequenced was PBMCs, taken at follow-up. The clonotype was recovered from a female donor with early-stage non-small cell lung cancer. The DNA of the CDR3 is TGTGCCAGCAGGCCAAAACTCCCAGGAGAGAACACTGAAGCTTTCTTT. It is translated as CASRPKLPGENTEAFF.